These 20 T cell receptor beta chains were sequenced from one sample in a study of cytomegalovirus exposure and HLA in healthy donors. The table came from immunoSEQ multiplex PCR; TCRdb's copy has only in-frame clones and leaves some out. The data contain about 170,000 clones, 80% to 90% of them singletons. The specimen sequenced was PBMCs. The receptors originated from a woman aged 18-35 years in good health and CMV-seronegative.

The chain carries TRBV19 and TRBJ2-5; the match to TRBD2 covers 9 bases. J was trimmed by 2 bases and V by 5 bases; bases with no gene match: 3. Germline V gene data show CDR1 as LNHDA and CDR2 as SQIVND (reference sequence). The CDR3 is 14 amino acids. As DNA, the CDR3 is TGTGCCAGTAGTCGACTAGCGGATCAAGAGACCCAGTACTTC. Amino acid sequence: CASSRLADQETQYF.

This clone was seen a single time. The chain links TRBV7-6 to TRBJ2-2, with TRBD2 matching over 8 bases. The CDR3 runs 19 residues. Germline V gene sequence: CDR1 SGHVS, CDR2 FNYEAQ. V was clipped by 1 base and J by 0 bases; unmatched bases: 10. The CDR3 DNA follows: TGTGCCAGCAGCTTAGAAGGTGGGGCAGCGGGAGCGAACACCGGGGAGCTGTTTTTT. It yields the protein CASSLEGGAAGANTGELFF.

The chain carries TRBV5-1 and TRBJ2-5; 8 nucleotides agree with TRBD2. Losses at the gene ends were 4 bases for V and 1 base for J; bases not matched to a gene: 6. This CDR3 is built from 15 residues. CDR1 and CDR2 (germline): SGHRS, YFSETQ. CDR3 region: CASSLLAGTQETQYF. In DNA form, the CDR3 reads TGCGCCAGCAGCCTGTTAGCGGGGACCCAAGAGACCCAGTACTTC.

The chain combines TRBV7-8 with TRBJ2-7; 12 positions match TRBD2. Per germline, CDR1 SGHVS and CDR2 FQNEAQ. This CDR3 comprises 17 residues. The V gene end was trimmed by 1 base and the J gene end by 8 bases; junction bases not matched to a gene: 12. This CDR3 reads CASSLGASSGRVFKQYF. The CDR3 region has the DNA TGTGCCAGCAGCTTAGGCGCCTCTAGCGGGAGGGTTTTTAAGCAGTACTTC.

The chain is built from TRBV6-5 and TRBJ2-1; D possibly corresponds to TRBD2 (7 bases). The CDR3 consists of 15 residues. The germline gives CDR1 MNHEY, CDR2 SVGAGI. Deletions cut 5 bases from V and 4 bases from J, with 15 bases between. In DNA, the CDR3 is TGTGCCAGCAGTAGTTTAGGGGGGGCATACAATGAGCAGTTCTTC. Translating it yields CASSSLGGAYNEQFF.

The chain recombines TRBV6-5 with TRBJ2-5; TRBD2 matches 8 bases. V lost 11 bases, J lost 7 bases, and 6 bases stayed unmatched. Germline V CDR1 and CDR2: MNHEY, SVGAGI. This CDR3 comprises 11 residues. CDR3 sequence (DNA): TGTGCCGTCCGGGAGGGGTGGACCCAGTACTTC. It specifies CAVREGWTQYF.

This clone has just one count. The V call is TRBV7-6, the J call TRBJ1-1; 9 nucleotides align to TRBD1. Per germline, CDR1 SGHVS and CDR2 FNYEAQ. The CDR3 is made up of 18 amino acids. The junction had 13 bases not matched to a gene; V was cut back by 3 bases and J by 2 bases. CDR3 amino acids: CASSFGTGTFKRNTEAFF. The DNA of the CDR3 is TGTGCCAGCAGCTTCGGGACAGGGACGTTTAAGAGAAACACTGAAGCTTTCTTT.

This sequence joins TRBV19 and TRBJ1-2; D possibly corresponds to TRBD1 (6 bases). Between the trimmed V and J ends, which lost 5 bases and 4 bases, there was a span of 14 bases. Germline V gene data show CDR1 as LNHDA and CDR2 as SQIVND (reference sequence). This CDR3 contains 14 residues. CDR3 sequence (DNA): TGTGCCAGTAGTGGGTTGGGACAACTCTATGGCTACACCTTC. Protein: CASSGLGQLYGYTF.

The chain carries TRBV5-5 and TRBJ1-6, with unresolved D. Trimming left V 4 bases short and J 9 bases short, with 17 bases between. The CDR3 contains 15 residues. Germline CDR1 reads SGHKS; CDR2 reads YYEKEE (reference sequence). CDR3 coding DNA: TGTGCCAGCAGCCAACGACCTGCTGAGGGTTCACCCCTCCACTTT. Its translation is CASSQRPAEGSPLHF.

V is TRBV5-8 and J is TRBJ2-3; TRBD1 aligns across 7 bases. The junction had 6 bases not matched to a gene; V was cut back by 6 bases and J by 2 bases. Germline V gives CDR1 SGHTS, CDR2 YDEGEE. The CDR3 is 14 amino acids. The DNA of the CDR3 is TGTGCCAGCAACCAAGGGACAGCCACAGATACGCAGTATTTT. Translated: CASNQGTATDTQYF.

This rearrangement joins TRBV5-1 to TRBJ1-2; 9 bases fit TRBD1. Germline values: CDR1 SGHRS, CDR2 YFSETQ. With V trimmed by 0 bases and J by 6 bases, 6 bases remained unmatched. The CDR3 totals 15 residues. CDR3 DNA sequence: TGCGCCAGCAGCTTGGACTGGGACAGGGAGCATGGCTACACCTTC. Amino acids: CASSLDWDREHGYTF.

The CDR3 sequence: CATTRGGLGNYGYTF. The CDR3 DNA reads TGTGCCACCACACGAGGGGGCTTGGGCAACTATGGCTACACCTTC. The chain employs TRBV7-9 and TRBJ1-2; 7 bases line up with TRBD1. This CDR3 region has 15 residues. Germline trimming cut 10 bases from V and 2 bases from J; bases unmatched to any gene: 13. Germline V gives CDR1 SEHNR, CDR2 FQNEAQ (reference sequence).

The rearrangement joins TRBV30 to TRBJ1-1; 8 bases match TRBD1. Germline V gene lookup returns CDR1 GTSNPN and CDR2 SVGIG (reference sequence). J gave up 7 bases and V 2 bases, and 9 bases lay outside the gene matches. The CDR3 has 14 residues. The CDR3 DNA reads as TGTGCCTGGAGTAAGGCAGGGGGCTTGGTTGAAGCTTTCTTT. It is translated as CAWSKAGGLVEAFF.

The CDR3 coding sequence is TGCAGCGTCATATACCCGACAGGGGGGAACTATGGCTACACCTTC. This translates into CSVIYPTGGNYGYTF. The chain recombines TRBV29-1 with TRBJ1-2; 9 bases fit TRBD1. J lost 2 bases, V lost 6 bases, and 10 bases had no gene match. The CDR3 has 15 amino acids. CDR1 SQVTM and CDR2 ANQGSEA come from the germline V gene.

The J gene is TRBJ2-3, the V gene TRBV5-1; D remains unclear. V lost 4 bases to trimming and J lost 2 bases, with 14 bases between them. The length of the CDR3 is 15 residues. Germline CDR1 and CDR2: SGHRS and YFSETQ. Here the CDR3 DNA reads TGCGCCAGCAGCACAGCCCTCAGCCTCACAGATACGCAGTATTTT. Amino acid sequence: CASSTALSLTDTQYF.

The sample holds a few counts of this clone. The V gene is TRBV7-9, the J gene TRBJ2-7, with D maybe TRBD1 (5 bases). The CDR3 runs to 13 residues. The ends were cut back, 5 bases at V and 2 bases at J, with 10 bases in the middle. Germline V gene lookup returns CDR1 SEHNR and CDR2 FQNEAQ (reference sequence). CDR3 nucleotides: TGTGCCAGCAGCCCCAGGGCGGCCTACGAGCAGTACTTC. It is translated as CASSPRAAYEQYF. The variable domain in full, with the rest retrieved from reference TRBV7-9 and TRBJ2-7, is DTGVSQNPRHKITKRGQNVTFRCDPISEHNRLYWYRQTLGQGPEFLTYFQNEAQLEKSRLLSDRFSAERPKGSFSTLEIQRTEQGDSAMYLCASSPRAAYEQYFGPGTRLTVT.

The chain has TRBV5-4 and TRBJ1-2; a possible D gene is TRBD1 (6 bases). CDR1 and CDR2 (germline): SGHNT, YYREEE (reference sequence). The CDR3 loop spans 16 amino acids. V was pared by 0 bases and J by 1 base, with 13 bases between. DNA of the CDR3: TGTGCCAGCAGCTTGGATAGGACAGCGTTTAACTATGGCTACACCTTC. It yields the protein CASSLDRTAFNYGYTF.

The V and J genes are TRBV12-5 and TRBJ1-4, with D possibly TRBD1 on 6 matching bases. Trimming took off 5 bases at V and 5 bases at J, with 9 bases between the two ends. The CDR3 has 13 amino acids. The germline V gene encodes CDR1 LGHNT and CDR2 FRNRAP. CDR3 loop: CASGPQGNEKLFF. Here the CDR3 DNA reads TGTGCTAGTGGTCCTCAGGGGAATGAAAAACTGTTTTTT.

The chain links TRBV6-1 to TRBJ2-7; TRBD1 agrees at 8 bases. The CDR3 length is 14 residues. V was clipped by 4 bases and J by 6 bases; unmatched bases: 8. CDR1 and CDR2 from the germline V gene are MNHNS and SASEGT. The chain's CDR3 is CASSGGDRFREQYF. The CDR3 region has the DNA TGTGCCAGCAGTGGGGGGGACAGGTTCCGCGAGCAGTACTTC.

V usage is TRBV7-3 and J usage is TRBJ2-3; 8 bases agree with TRBD1. The V gene end was trimmed by 5 bases and the J gene end by 2 bases; junction bases not matched to a gene: 9. Germline lookup yields CDR1 SGHTA and CDR2 FQGTGA. The CDR3 is made up of 16 amino acids. The CDR3 reads CASSLLGQGATDTQYF. The CDR3 nucleotides read TGTGCCAGCAGCCTCCTGGGGCAGGGGGCCACAGATACGCAGTATTTT.